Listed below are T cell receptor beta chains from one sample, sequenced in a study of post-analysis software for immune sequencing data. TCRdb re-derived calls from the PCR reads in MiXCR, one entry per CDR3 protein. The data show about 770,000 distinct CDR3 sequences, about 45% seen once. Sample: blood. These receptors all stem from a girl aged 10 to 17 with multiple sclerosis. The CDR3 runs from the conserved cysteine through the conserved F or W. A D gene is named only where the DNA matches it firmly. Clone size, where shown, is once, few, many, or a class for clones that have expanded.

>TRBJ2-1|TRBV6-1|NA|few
TGTGCCAGCTCGAGGGGAGGCGATAAGCAGTTCTTC
CASSRGGDKQFF
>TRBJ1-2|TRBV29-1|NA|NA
TGCAGCTCCCTGGGGGGGCACGAAGGAGGCTACACCTTC
CSSLGGHEGGYTF
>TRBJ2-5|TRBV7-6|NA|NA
TGTGCCAGCAGCTCGATTGGGGGTTTCCAAGAGACCCAGTACTTC
CASSSIGGFQETQYF
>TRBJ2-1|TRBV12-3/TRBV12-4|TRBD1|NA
TGTGCCAGCAGGGGGGGGACAGGGGCCATCAATGAGCAGTTCTTC
CASRGGTGAINEQFF
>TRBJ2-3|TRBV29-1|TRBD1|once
TGCAGCGTTGGGACAGGGCCAACTAGCACAGATACGCAGTATTTT
CSVGTGPTSTDTQYF
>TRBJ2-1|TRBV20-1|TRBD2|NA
TGCAGTGCTAGAGGAGGCCGGGAGGACTACAATGAGCAGTTCTTC
CSARGGREDYNEQFF
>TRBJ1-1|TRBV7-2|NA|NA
TGTGCCAGCAGCTTTCGTTGGGGGGGGACTGAAGCTTTCTTT
CASSFRWGGTEAFF
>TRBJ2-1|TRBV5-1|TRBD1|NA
TGCGCCAGCAGCTTGGCAGGGGGAGTGGGGGAGCAGTTCTTC
CASSLAGGVGEQFF
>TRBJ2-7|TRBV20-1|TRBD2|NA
TGCAGTGGCCCAGCGGGAGGGGCGGGAAACGAGCAGTACTTC
CSGPAGGAGNEQYF
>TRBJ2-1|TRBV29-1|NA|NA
TGCAGCGTTCGGGGGAGCCACAATGAGCAGTTCTTC
CSVRGSHNEQFF
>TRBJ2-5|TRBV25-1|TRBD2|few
TGTGCCAGCTCTCCGGGGGGGCTAGCGGGCCAAGAGACCCAGTACTTC
CASSPGGLAGQETQYF
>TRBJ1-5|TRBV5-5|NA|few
TGTGCCAGCAGCTTGGATGGGGCGCCCAGTGAGCCCCAGCATTTT
CASSLDGAPSEPQHF
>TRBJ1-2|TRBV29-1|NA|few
TGCAGCGTTGAGACAAGGCGCTATGGCTACACCTTC
CSVETRRYGYTF
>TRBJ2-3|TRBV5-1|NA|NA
TGCGCCAGCAGTTCTTGGGGGAGTCATTCGGCAGATACGCAGTATTTT
CASSSWGSHSADTQYF
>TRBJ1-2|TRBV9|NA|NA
TGTGCCAGCAGCCCCACAGGGCAGGCATATGGCCACACCTTC
CASSPTGQAYGHTF
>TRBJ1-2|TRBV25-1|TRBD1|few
TGTGCCAGCAGCCGGGACAGTTACTATGGCTACACCTTC
CASSRDSYYGYTF
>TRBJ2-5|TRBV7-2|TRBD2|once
TGTGCCAGCAACTTAGGAGTGACTAGCGGGAGAAGCCAAGAGACCCAGTACTTC
CASNLGVTSGRSQETQYF
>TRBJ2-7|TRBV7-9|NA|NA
TGTGCCAGCAGCATAGTGGGGGGCGCGAGTTTCTACGAGCAGTACTTC
CASSIVGGASFYEQYF
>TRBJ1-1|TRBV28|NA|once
TGTGCCAGCAGTTTACCCTACAGGATTGAAGCTTTCTTT
CASSLPYRIEAFF
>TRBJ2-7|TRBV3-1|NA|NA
TGTGCCAGCAGCCAAGCGGCCCACTACGAGCAGTACTTC
CASSQAAHYEQYF
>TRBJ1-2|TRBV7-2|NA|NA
TGTGCCAGCAGCCCTGTTTTGGTTTACTATGGCTACACCTTC
CASSPVLVYYGYTF
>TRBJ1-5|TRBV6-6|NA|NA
TGTGCCAGCAGTTACTCAGTTTCAATTAGCAATCAGCCCCAGCATTTT
CASSYSVSISNQPQHF
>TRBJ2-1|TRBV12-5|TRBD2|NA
TGTGCTAGTGGTGGGACTAGCGGGAGAGTTGGTGAGCAGTTCTTC
CASGGTSGRVGEQFF
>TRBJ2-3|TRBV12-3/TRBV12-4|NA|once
TGTGCCAGCAGTCGAGTTCCCCCAGATACGCAGTATTTT
CASSRVPPDTQYF
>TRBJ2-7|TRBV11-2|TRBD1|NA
TGTGCCAGCAGCTTGGCCCCGGGACAGGGGGCTAACGAGCAGTACTTC
CASSLAPGQGANEQYF
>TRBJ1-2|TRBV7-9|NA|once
TGTGCCAGCAACTTAGATGTCTATGGCTACACCTTC
CASNLDVYGYTF
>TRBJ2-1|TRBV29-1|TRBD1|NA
TGCAGCGTTTGGACTCGGACAGGGATAAATGAGCAGTTCTTC
CSVWTRTGINEQFF